This TCR beta chain was recorded in a study of Ad26.COV2.S vaccination and SARS-CoV-2 variants (dated by TCRdb to the early 2020s). About the study as a whole: Vaccine-arm donors came from COV1001, a multicentre, randomized, double-blind, placebo-controlled phase I-IIa trial of Ad26.COV2.S in healthy adults. Dosing of Ad26.COV2.S was intramuscular, at either 5x10^10 or 1x10^11 viral particles, delivered as one shot or as two shots spaced 56 days apart. The specificity and breadth of SARS-CoV-2-reactive T cell receptors after Ad26.COV2.S vaccination were assessed by TCRbeta repertoire sequencing. A total of around 32 samples were included in the TCR-sequenced set, comprising 19 Ad26.COV2.S vaccine recipients, 5 placebo recipients and 8 SARS-CoV-2 convalescent individuals. Participants in the trial were split at random into five groups of five each, receiving low-dose or high-dose Ad26.COV2.S once or twice, or else placebo on both occasions. Investigators remained blinded to trial group allocation during experiments and outcome assessment. Overall results and qualifications from the work: After vaccination, substantial breadth of spike-specific CD8+ and CD4+ T cell responses was reported. The study lacked the statistical power to compare responses across vaccine doses or regimens. Spike-specific TCR breadth was higher in Ad26.COV2.S recipients than in placebo recipients (P = 0.0014). Vaccine and placebo recipients had similar non-spike TCR breadth, a finding consistent with the vaccine containing only spike. The authors noted that total T cell responses may have been underestimated by the TCR breadth and depth analyses.

The immunoSEQ Assay was the method used to sequence TCRbeta CDR3 regions. After extraction, genomic DNA underwent amplification by bias-controlled multiplex PCR, followed by high-throughput sequencing. In the source study's methods: To quantify the absolute abundance of every unique TCRbeta CDR3 region, sequences were collapsed and filtered. T cell fraction was estimated by normalization of TCRbeta template counts to usable DNA, with usable DNA being measured through amplification of reference genes present in all nucleated cells. Repertoire TCRs were annotated as SARS-CoV-2-specific when V gene, CDR3 amino acid sequence and J gene were exactly matched to a known reactive TCR set. The reference SARS-CoV-2 TCR set was obtained from MIRA and was filtered for enrichment in COVID-19-positive ImmuneCODE repertoires, whereby public or cross-reactive TCRs were removed. Using the MIRA antigens, annotated TCRs were further analysed by specific ORF or by position within an ORF. Breadth was defined as the number of annotated unique rearrangements divided by the total number of unique productive rearrangements, and depth was defined as the summed frequency of the annotated unique rearrangements. TCR breadth was compared between groups using two-sided Wilcoxon rank-sum tests. Entries here come from immuneACCESS through TCRdb and include only in-frame sequences with V and J called. Some clones fail to appear in such tables; in the studies checked, an unresolved V gene covers under half of the shortfall, and the cause of the remainder is unknown. V and J calls and clone size follow that table, whereas D and trimming were derived from the DNA. A total of about 440,000 clones appear in this sample, about nine tenths of them only once. Under 4.5% of the sample goes to the ten largest clones.

The sample's treatment or condition label is to be understood as: some 20 received Ad26.COV2.S at low or high dose, single or two shots; 5 received placebo; per-sample allocation not given. Repertoires of vaccine and placebo recipients were sequenced from samples collected on day 63 after the first injection. Cohort 1b enrolled 25 to 30 adults aged 18-55 years at a single site in Boston, USA, between 29 July and 7 August 2020. As a vaccine, Ad26.COV2.S was a replication-incompetent adenovirus type 26 vector that expressed a prefusion-stabilized SARS-CoV-2 spike protein derived from the original Wuhan strain. CDR1 and CDR2 are read off the germline V gene (reference sequence) as LGHDT and YNNKEL. Clipping removes 1 base from V and 7 bases from J, with 7 as the unmatched junction base count. Spanning cysteine to phenylalanine, the CDR3 consists of 14 amino acids. The read is trimmed to its CDR3 DNA, 42 bases read in frame from base 1.

Concerning this clone: It has no known antigen specificity. No clone much larger than this one lies a single base away; base qualities are absent.

This TCR was recovered from a person between 18 and 60 years old who received the Ad26.COV2.S COVID-19 vaccine or a placebo. This specimen was peripheral blood, taken in a trial of Ad26.COV2.S vaccine versus placebo. The receptor chain draws on TRBV3-1 (or the pseudogene TRBV3-2) and TRBJ2-7; TRBD1 lines up with 7 middle nucleotides. The CDR3 corresponds to CASSQARPRGEQYF. The nucleotide sequence reads TGTGCCAGCAGCCAAGCGAGACCCAGGGGGGAGCAGTACTTC.